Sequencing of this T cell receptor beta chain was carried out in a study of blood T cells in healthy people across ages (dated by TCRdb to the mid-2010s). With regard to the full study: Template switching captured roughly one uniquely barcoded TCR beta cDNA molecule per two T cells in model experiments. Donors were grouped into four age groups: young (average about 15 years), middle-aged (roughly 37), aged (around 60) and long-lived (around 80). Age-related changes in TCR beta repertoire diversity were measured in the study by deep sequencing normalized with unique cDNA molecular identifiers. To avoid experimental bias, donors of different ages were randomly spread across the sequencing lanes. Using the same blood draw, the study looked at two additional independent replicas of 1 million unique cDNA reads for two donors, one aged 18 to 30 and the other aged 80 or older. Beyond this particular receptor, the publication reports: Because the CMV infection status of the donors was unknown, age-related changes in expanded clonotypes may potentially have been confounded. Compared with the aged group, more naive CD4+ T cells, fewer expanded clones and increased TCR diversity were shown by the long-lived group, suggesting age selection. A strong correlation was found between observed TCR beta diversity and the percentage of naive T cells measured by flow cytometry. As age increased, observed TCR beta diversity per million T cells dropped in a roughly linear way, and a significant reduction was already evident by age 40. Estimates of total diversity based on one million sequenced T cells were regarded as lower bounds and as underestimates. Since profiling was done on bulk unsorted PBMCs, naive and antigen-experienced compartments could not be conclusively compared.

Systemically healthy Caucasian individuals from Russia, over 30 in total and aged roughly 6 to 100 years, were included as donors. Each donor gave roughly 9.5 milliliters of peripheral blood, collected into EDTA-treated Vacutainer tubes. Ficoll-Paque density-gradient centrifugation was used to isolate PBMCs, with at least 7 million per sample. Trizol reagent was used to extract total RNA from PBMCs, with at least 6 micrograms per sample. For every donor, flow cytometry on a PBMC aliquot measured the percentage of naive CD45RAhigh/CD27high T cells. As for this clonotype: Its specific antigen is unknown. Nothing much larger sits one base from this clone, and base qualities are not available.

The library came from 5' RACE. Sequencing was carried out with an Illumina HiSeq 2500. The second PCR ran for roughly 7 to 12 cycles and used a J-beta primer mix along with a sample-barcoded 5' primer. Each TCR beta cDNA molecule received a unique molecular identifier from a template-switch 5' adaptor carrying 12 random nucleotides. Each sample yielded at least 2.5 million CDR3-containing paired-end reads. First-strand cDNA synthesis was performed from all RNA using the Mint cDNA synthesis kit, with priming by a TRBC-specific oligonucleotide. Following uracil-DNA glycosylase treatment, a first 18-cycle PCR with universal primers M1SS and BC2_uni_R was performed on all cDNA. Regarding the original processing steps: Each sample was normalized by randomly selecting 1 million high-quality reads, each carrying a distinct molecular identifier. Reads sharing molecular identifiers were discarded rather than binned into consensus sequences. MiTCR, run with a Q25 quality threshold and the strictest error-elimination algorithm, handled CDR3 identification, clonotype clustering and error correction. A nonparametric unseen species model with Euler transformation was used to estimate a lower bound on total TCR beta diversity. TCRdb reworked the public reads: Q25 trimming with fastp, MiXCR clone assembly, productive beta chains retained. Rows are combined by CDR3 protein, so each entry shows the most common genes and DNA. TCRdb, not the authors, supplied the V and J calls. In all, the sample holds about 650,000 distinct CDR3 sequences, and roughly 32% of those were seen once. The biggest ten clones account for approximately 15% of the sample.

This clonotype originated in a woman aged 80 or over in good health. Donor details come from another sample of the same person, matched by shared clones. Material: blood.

Read as DNA, the sequence is TGTGCCAGCAGTAAGACCGGGACAGGCATCAATGAGCAGTTCTTC. This sequence encodes CASSKTGTGINEQFF. The sequence links TRBV12-3 or TRBV12-4 to TRBJ2-1; 8 bases in between match TRBD1. V loses 5 bases at its end and J loses 6 bases; junction bases beyond the gene matches: 9. The CDR3 numbers 15 residues from cysteine through phenylalanine. The retained sequence is limited to the CDR3, 45 bases, with the frame set at the first base.